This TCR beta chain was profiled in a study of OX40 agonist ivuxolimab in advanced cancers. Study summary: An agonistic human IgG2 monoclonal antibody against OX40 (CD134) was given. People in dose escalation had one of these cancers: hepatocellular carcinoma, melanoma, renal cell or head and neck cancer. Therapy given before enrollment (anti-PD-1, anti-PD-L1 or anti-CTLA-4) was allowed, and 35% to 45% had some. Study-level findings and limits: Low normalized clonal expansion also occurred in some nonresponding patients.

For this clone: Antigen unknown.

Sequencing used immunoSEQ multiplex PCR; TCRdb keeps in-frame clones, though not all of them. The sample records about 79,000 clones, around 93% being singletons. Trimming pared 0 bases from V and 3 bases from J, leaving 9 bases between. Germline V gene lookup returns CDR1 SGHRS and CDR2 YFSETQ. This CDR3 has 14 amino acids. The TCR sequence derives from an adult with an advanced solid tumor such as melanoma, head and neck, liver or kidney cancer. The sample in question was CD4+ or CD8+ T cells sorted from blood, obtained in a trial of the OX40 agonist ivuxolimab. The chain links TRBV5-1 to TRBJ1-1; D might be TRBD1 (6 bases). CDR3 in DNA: TGCGCCAGCAGCTTGGACCAGGGGTACACTGAAGCTTTCTTT. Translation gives CASSLDQGYTEAFF.